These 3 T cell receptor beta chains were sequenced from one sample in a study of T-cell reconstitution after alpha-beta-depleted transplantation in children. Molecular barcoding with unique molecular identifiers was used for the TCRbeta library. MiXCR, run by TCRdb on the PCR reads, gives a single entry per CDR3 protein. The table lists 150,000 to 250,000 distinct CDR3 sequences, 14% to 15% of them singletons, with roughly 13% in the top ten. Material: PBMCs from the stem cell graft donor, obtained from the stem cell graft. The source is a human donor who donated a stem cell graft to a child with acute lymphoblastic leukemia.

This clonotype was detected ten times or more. The CDR3 DNA is TGTGCCAGCAGCCGAGCCACCAGCGATGAGCAGTTCTTC. Its protein product is CASSRATSDEQFF. The chain is built from TRBV3-1 and TRBJ2-1, with no clear D. V was shortened by 4 bases and J by 8 bases, with 12 bases between the two germline ends. The length of the CDR3 is 13 residues. The germline gives CDR1 LGHDT, CDR2 YNNKEL (reference sequence).

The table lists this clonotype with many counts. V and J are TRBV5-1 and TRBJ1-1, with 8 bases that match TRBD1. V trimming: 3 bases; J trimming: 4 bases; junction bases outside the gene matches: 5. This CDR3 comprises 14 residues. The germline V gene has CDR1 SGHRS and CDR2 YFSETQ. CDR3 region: CASSSGQGSTEAFF. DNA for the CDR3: TGCGCCAGCAGCTCCGGACAGGGCAGCACTGAAGCTTTCTTT.

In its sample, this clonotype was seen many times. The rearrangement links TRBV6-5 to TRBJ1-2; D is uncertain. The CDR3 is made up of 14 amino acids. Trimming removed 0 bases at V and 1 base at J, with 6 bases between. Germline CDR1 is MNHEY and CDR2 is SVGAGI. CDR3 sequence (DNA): TGTGCCAGCAGTTACTCGAGGGATAACTATGGCTACACCTTC. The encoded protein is CASSYSRDNYGYTF.